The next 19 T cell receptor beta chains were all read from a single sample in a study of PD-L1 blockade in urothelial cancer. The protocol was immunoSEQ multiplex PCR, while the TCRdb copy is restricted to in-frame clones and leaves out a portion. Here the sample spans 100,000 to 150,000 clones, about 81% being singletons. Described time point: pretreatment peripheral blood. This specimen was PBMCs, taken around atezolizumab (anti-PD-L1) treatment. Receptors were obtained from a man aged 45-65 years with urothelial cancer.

The CDR3 DNA reads as TGCGCCAGCAGTCGAGGGGTCCCCGTGCCCTCGAGACAGGGGACGGAGCAGCCCCAGCATTTT. This gives the protein CASSRGVPVPSRQGTEQPQHF. This chain links TRBV23-1 with TRBJ1-5, with TRBD1 matching over 8 bases. TRBV23-1 is reported as an ORF; its role is uncertain. The CDR3 is made up of 21 amino acids. Trimming at V came to 4 bases and at J to 7 bases, leaving 27 bases not matched to a gene.

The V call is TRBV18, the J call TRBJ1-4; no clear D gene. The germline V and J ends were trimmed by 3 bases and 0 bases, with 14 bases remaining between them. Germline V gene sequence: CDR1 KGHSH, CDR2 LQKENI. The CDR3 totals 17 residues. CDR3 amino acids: CASSPTGAVATNEKLFF. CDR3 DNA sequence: TGTGCCAGCTCACCTACCGGAGCAGTTGCAACTAATGAAAAACTGTTTTTT.

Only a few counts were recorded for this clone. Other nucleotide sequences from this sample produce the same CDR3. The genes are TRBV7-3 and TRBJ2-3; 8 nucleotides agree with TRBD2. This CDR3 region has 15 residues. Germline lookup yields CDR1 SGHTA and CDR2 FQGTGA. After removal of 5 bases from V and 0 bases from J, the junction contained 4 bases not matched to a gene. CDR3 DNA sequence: TGTGCCAGCAGCCCATTAGCGGGGAGCACAGATACGCAGTATTTT. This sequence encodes CASSPLAGSTDTQYF.

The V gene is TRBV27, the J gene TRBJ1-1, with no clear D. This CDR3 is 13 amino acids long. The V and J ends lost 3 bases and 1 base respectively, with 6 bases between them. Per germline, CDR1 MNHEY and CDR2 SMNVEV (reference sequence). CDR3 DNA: TGTGCCAGCAGTTTCCCCAGGAACACTGAAGCTTTCTTT. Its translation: CASSFPRNTEAFF.

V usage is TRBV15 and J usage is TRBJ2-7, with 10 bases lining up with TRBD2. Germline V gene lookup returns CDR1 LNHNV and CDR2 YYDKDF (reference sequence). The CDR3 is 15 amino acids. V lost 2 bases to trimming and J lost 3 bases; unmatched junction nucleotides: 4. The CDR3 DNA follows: TGTGCCACCAGCAGACCCGGGACTAGCGACTACGAGCAGTACTTC. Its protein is CATSRPGTSDYEQYF.

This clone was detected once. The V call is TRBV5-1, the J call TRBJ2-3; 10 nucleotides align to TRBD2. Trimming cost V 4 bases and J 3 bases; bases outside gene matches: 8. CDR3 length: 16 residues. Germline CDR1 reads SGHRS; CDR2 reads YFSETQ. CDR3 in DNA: TGCGCCAGCAGCGCGGAAGCGGGAGGGGTGACAGATACGCAGTATTTT. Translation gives CASSAEAGGVTDTQYF.

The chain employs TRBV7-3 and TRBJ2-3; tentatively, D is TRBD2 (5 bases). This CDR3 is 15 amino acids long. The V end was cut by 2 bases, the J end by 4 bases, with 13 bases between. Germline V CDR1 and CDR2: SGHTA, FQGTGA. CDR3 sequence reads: CASSLSQAGPDTQYF. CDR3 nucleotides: TGTGCCAGCAGCTTATCTCAGGCGGGCCCAGATACGCAGTATTTT. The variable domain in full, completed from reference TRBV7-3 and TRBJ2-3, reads GAGVSQTPSNKVTEKGKYVELRCDPISGHTALYWYRQSLGQGPEFLIYFQGTGAADDSGLPNDRFFAVRPEGSVSTLKIQRTERGDSAVYLCASSLSQAGPDTQYFGPGTRLTVL.

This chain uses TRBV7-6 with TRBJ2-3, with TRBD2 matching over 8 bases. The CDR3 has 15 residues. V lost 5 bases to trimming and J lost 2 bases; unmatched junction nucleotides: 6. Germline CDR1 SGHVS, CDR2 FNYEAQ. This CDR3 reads CASSLRAGDTDTQYF. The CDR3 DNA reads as TGTGCCAGCAGCCTGAGAGCGGGAGACACAGATACGCAGTATTTT.

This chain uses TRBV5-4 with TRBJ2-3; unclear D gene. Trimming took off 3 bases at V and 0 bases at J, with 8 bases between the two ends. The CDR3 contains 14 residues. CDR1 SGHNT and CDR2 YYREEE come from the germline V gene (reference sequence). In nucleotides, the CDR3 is TGTGCCAGCAGCTCGACTGCTAGCACAGATACGCAGTATTTT. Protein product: CASSSTASTDTQYF. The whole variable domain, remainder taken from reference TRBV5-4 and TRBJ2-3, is ETGVTQSPTHLIKTRGQQVTLRCSSQSGHNTVSWYQQALGQGPQFIFQYYREEENGRGNFPPRFSGLQFPNYSSELNVNALELDDSALYLCASSSTASTDTQYFGPGTRLTVL.

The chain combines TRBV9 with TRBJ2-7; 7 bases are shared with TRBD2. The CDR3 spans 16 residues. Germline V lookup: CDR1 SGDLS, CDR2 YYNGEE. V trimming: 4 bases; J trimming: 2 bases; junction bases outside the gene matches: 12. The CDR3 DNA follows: TGTGCCAGCAGCCCCATCGTCGGGACTACAACCTACGAGCAGTACTTC. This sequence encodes CASSPIVGTTTYEQYF.

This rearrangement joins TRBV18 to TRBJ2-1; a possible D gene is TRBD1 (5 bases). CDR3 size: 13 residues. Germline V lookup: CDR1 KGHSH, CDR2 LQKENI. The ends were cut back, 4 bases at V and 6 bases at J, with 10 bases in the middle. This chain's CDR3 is CASSQGVRNEQFF. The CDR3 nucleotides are TGTGCCAGCTCACAAGGGGTTCGCAATGAGCAGTTCTTC.

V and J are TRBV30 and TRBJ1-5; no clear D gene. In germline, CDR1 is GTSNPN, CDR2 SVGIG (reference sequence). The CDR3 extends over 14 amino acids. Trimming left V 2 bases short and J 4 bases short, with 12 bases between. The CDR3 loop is CAWSKLLTNQPQHF. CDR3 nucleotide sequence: TGTGCCTGGAGTAAGCTCCTTACGAATCAGCCCCAGCATTTT. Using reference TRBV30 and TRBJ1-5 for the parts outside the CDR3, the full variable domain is SQTIHQWPATLVQPVGSPLSLECTVEGTSNPNLYWYRQAAGRGLQLLFYSVGIGQISSEVPQNLSASRPQDRQFILSSKKLLLSDSGFYLCAWSKLLTNQPQHFGDGTRLSIL.

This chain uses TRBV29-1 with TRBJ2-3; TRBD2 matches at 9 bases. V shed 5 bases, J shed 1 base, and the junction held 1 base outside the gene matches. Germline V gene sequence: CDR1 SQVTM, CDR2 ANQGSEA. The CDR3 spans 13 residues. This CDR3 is CSVRTSGTDTQYF. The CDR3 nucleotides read TGCAGCGTTAGGACTAGCGGCACAGATACGCAGTATTTT.

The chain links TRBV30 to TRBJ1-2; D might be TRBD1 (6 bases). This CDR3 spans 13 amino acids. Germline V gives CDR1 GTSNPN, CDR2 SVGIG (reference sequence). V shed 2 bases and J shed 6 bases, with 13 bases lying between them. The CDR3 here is CAWSFGQPDGYTF. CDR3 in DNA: TGTGCCTGGAGTTTCGGACAGCCTGATGGCTACACCTTC.

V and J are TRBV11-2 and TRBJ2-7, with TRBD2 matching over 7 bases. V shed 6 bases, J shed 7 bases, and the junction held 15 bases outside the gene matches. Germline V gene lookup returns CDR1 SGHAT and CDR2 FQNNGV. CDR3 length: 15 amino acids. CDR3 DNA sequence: TGTGCCAGCAGGGGAAGGACTAGTGGAAGGGTAGAGCAGTACTTC. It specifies CASRGRTSGRVEQYF.

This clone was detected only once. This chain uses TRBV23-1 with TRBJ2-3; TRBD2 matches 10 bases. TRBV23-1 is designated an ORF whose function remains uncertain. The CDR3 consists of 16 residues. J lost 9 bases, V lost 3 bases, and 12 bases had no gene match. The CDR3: CASSHHLAGVCETQYF. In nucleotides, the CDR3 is TGCGCCAGCAGTCATCACCTAGCGGGAGTTTGTGAAACGCAGTATTTT.

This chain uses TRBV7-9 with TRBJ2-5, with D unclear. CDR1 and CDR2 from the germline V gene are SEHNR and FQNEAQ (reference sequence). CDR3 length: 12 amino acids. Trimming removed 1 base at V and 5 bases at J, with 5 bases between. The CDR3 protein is CASSLGRETQYF. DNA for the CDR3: TGTGCCAGCAGCTTAGGCCGGGAGACCCAGTACTTC.

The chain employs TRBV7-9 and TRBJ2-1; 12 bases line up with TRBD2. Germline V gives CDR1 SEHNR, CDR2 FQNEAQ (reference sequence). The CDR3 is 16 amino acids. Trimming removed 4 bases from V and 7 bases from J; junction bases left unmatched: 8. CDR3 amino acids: CASSYTLAGGNNEQFF. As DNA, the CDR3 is TGTGCCAGCAGCTATACTCTAGCGGGAGGGAATAATGAGCAGTTCTTC. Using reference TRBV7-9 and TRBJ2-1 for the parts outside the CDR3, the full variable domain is DTGVSQNPRHKITKRGQNVTFRCDPISEHNRLYWYRQTLGQGPEFLTYFQNEAQLEKSRLLSDRFSAERPKGSFSTLEIQRTEQGDSAMYLCASSYTLAGGNNEQFFGPGTRLTVL.

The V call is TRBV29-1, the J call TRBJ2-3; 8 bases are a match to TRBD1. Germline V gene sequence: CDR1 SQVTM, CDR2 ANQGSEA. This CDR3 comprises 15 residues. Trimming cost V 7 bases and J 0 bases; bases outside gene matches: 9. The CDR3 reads CSALRWDRSTDTQYF. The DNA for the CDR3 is TGCAGCGCCCTCAGGTGGGACAGGAGCACAGATACGCAGTATTTT.